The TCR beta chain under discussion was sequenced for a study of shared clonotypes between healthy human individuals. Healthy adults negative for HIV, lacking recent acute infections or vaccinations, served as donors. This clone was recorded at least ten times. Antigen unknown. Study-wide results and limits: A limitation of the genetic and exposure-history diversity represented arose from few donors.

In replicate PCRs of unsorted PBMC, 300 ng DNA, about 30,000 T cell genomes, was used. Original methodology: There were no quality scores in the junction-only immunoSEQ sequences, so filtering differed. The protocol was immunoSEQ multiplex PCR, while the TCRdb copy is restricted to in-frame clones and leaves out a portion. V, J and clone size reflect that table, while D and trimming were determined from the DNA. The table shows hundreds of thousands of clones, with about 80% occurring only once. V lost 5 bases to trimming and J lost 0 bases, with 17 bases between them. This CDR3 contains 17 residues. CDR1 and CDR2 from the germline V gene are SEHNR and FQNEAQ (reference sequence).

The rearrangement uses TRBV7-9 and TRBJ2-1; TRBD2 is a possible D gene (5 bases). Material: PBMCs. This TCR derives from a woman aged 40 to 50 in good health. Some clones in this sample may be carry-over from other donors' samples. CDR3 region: CASSTGLDSGSYNEQFF. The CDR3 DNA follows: TGTGCCAGCAGCACCGGACTGGACTCGGGCTCCTACAATGAGCAGTTCTTC.